These T cell receptor beta chains were read from a single sample in a study of CD8+CD57+ T cells in acquired aplastic anemia. MiXCR, applied by TCRdb to the reads, yields one record per CDR3 protein. The data contain more than 100,000 distinct CDR3 sequences, around 41% of them singletons. What was sequenced was sorted CD4+, CD8+, or CD8+CD57+ T cells (not recorded which) from PBMCs. These receptors all stem from a human donor in good health, serving as a control. The CDR3 runs from the conserved cysteine through the conserved F or W. Each record gives: J gene, clone size, V gene, D gene, CDR3 protein, CDR3 DNA. A D gene is named only where the DNA matches it firmly. Size tells how often a clone was seen (once, few, many) or the class of an expanded clone, and some rows leave it out.

>TRBJ2-7|.|TRBV15|TRBD1
CATSNYRGAHEQYF
TGTGCCACCAGCAACTACAGGGGCGCCCACGAGCAGTACTTC
>TRBJ1-2|many|TRBV29-1|.
CSVVIGANGYTF
TGCAGCGTTGTTATAGGGGCTAATGGCTACACCTTC
>TRBJ2-7|many|TRBV19|.
CASSFVLHYEQYF
TGTGCCAGTAGTTTTGTTCTACACTACGAGCAGTACTTC
>TRBJ1-5|many|TRBV19|.
CASSPPYRASNQPQHF
TGTGCCAGTAGTCCCCCTTACAGGGCGAGCAATCAGCCCCAGCATTTT
>TRBJ2-5|.|TRBV10-3|TRBD2
CAISPASGGGETQYF
TGTGCCATCAGCCCGGCTAGCGGGGGGGGAGAGACCCAGTACTTC
>TRBJ1-1|.|TRBV7-8|TRBD1
CASSPFPQGRTEAFF
TGTGCCAGCAGCCCATTCCCACAGGGGAGGACTGAAGCTTTCTTT
>TRBJ2-7|many|TRBV6-1|.
CASSGLPYEQYF
TGTGCCAGCAGTGGGTTACCGTACGAGCAGTACTTC
>TRBJ1-1|many|TRBV10-3|TRBD1
CAISGAGQATLNTEAFF
TGTGCCATCAGTGGGGCCGGACAGGCTACCCTGAACACTGAAGCTTTCTTT
>TRBJ1-2|many|TRBV12-3/TRBV12-4|TRBD1
CASSLSDRVNGYTF
TGTGCCAGCAGTTTAAGTGACAGGGTTAATGGCTACACCTTC
>TRBJ1-1|.|TRBV7-2|TRBD1
CASRRTGGGSEAFF
TGTGCCAGCAGACGGACAGGGGGCGGATCCGAAGCTTTCTTT
>TRBJ1-1|.|TRBV10-3|.
CAIRDASRPEAFF
TGTGCCATCAGGGACGCCTCACGTCCTGAAGCTTTCTTT
>TRBJ2-1|.|TRBV15|.
CATGTLAPYNEQFF
TGTGCCACAGGGACGCTTGCTCCCTACAATGAGCAGTTCTTC
>TRBJ2-7|.|TRBV2|TRBD2
CASSVPSGEEYF
TGTGCCAGCAGCGTTCCTAGCGGGGAGGAGTACTTC
>TRBJ1-1|few|TRBV9|.
CASSPPFGTSEAFF
TGTGCCAGCAGCCCCCCATTCGGTACGTCTGAAGCTTTCTTT
>TRBJ2-5|.|TRBV7-9|.
CASSPRGPETQYF
TGTGCCAGCAGCCCTAGGGGCCCAGAGACCCAGTACTTC
>TRBJ2-5|.|TRBV24-1|.
CATSEEVQETQYF
TGTGCCACCAGTGAGGAGGTACAAGAGACCCAGTACTTC
>TRBJ1-2|.|TRBV20-1|.
CSATPTGIHGYTF
TGCAGTGCTACTCCAACAGGGATTCATGGCTACACCTTC
>TRBJ1-1|.|TRBV19|.
CASSWGRVNTEAFF
TGTGCCAGTAGTTGGGGACGGGTGAACACTGAAGCTTTCTTT
>TRBJ2-1|.|TRBV29-1|TRBD2
CSAWTSGRNEQFF
TGCAGCGCCTGGACTAGCGGGCGCAATGAGCAGTTCTTC
>TRBJ2-3|many|TRBV20-1|.
CSARDPGGEKGTDTQYF
TGCAGTGCTAGAGACCCTGGGGGCGAGAAGGGCACAGATACGCAGTATTTT
>TRBJ1-4|few|TRBV3-1|.
CASSQVLANEKLFF
TGTGCCAGCAGCCAAGTGTTAGCTAATGAAAAACTGTTTTTT
>TRBJ2-7|many|TRBV20-1|.
CSATPGARYEQYF
TGCAGTGCTACGCCGGGGGCCCGATACGAGCAGTACTTC
>TRBJ1-2|.|TRBV15|TRBD1
CATSRRGTDYGYTF
TGTGCCACCAGCAGAAGGGGGACAGACTATGGCTACACCTTC
>TRBJ2-1|many|TRBV7-2|TRBD2
CASSLGAGASGTHEQFF
TGTGCCAGCAGCTTGGGGGCCGGGGCTAGCGGGACCCATGAGCAGTTCTTC
>TRBJ2-7|.|TRBV20-1|TRBD2
CSARGTSGARYEQYF
TGCAGTGCTAGGGGGACTAGCGGGGCTCGCTACGAGCAGTACTTC
>TRBJ2-7|many|TRBV3-1|.
CASSQDAGDEQYF
TGTGCCAGCAGCCAAGACGCAGGGGACGAGCAGTACTTC
>TRBJ2-7|.|TRBV2|.
CPSSATSPSYERYF
TGTCCCAGCAGTGCGACGTCCCCCTCCTACGAGCGGTACTTC
>TRBJ2-1|once|TRBV2|.
CASSEDGGAFEQFF
TGTGCCAGCAGTGAAGATGGGGGGGCCTTTGAGCAGTTCTTC
>TRBJ2-2|.|TRBV11-1|TRBD2
CASGLRGLAGARSGELFF
TGTGCCAGCGGCTTACGAGGTCTAGCGGGGGCCCGAAGCGGGGAGCTGTTTTTT
>TRBJ2-2|many|TRBV19|TRBD1
CASRGQGAGELFF
TGTGCCAGTAGGGGACAGGGGGCCGGGGAGCTGTTTTTT
>TRBJ2-1|many|TRBV19|TRBD1
CASSPGQGGYNEQFF
TGTGCCAGTAGTCCGGGACAGGGGGGCTACAATGAGCAGTTCTTC
>TRBJ2-7|.|TRBV20-1|.
CSASGGAQQYF
TGCAGTGCTAGCGGGGGAGCCCAGCAGTACTTC